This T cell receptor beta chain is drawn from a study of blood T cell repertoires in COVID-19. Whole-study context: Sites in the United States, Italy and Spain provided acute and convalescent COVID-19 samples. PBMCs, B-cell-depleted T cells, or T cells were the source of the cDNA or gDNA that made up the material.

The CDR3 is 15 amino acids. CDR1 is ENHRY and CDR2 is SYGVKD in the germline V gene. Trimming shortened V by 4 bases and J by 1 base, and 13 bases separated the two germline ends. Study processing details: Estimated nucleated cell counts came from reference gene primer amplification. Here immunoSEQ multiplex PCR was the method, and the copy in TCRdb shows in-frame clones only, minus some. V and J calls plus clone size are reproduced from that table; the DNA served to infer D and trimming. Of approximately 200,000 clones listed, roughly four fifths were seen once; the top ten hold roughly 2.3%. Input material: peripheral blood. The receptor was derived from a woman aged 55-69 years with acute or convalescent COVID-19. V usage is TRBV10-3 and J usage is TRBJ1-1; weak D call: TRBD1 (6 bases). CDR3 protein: CAISALGGGNTEAFF. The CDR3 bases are TGTGCCATCAGTGCTTTGGGAGGGGGGAACACTGAAGCTTTCTTT.